The present TCR beta chain was sequenced within a study of neurological immune-mediated disorders (dated by TCRdb to between 2017 and 2020). At the level of the whole study: Of the roughly 34 multiple sclerosis patients, 31 had relapsing-remitting MS and 3 had secondary progressive MS. The cohort was made up of 60 to 75 subjects, consisting of around 14 HAM/TSP patients, 34 multiple sclerosis patients and approximately 20 healthy controls. The 95 to 120 TCR-beta libraries included longitudinal samples, technical triplicates and paired sorted CD4+ and CD8+ T-cell subsets alongside PBMC samples. The study compared peripheral blood TCR-beta repertoires of HTLV-I-associated myelopathy (HAM/TSP) patients, multiple sclerosis patients and healthy controls using UMI-based sequencing. Study-level results and caveats: Expanded clones from different subjects shared no identical CDR3 amino acid sequences, which suggests that TCR-beta repertoires were private in all groups. In phylogenetic analysis, the repertoires of 18 of 34 MS patients grouped into a cluster of related CDR3 sequences, which suggests a possible signature at the repertoire level. TCR clonal expansion was highest in HAM/TSP patients and lowest in MS patients, with MS patients falling below even healthy controls. No clinical or MRI features were associated with the MS cluster, and the authors said that larger cohorts are needed.

This clonotype was seen at least ten times. There is no known antigen for this receptor. No much larger clonotype is one base removed from it; base qualities were not supplied. Libraries from unsorted PBMCs were made from 2 million PBMCs kept in RNAlater at -80 degrees C until RNA extraction. The multiple sclerosis patients were enrolled in a US clinical protocol that evaluated disease progression with magnetic resonance imaging. PBMCs were separated from peripheral blood using Ficoll-Hypaque density gradient centrifugation and then cryopreserved in liquid nitrogen. For CDR1 and CDR2, the germline V gene (reference sequence) lists DFQATT and SNEGSKA. The V end loses 5 bases and the J end loses 5 bases, and a stretch of 12 bases separates them. The cysteine opens and the phenylalanine closes a CDR3 of 13 amino acids. Only the CDR3 DNA stays, 39 bases, in frame from base 1. cDNA was synthesized by template-switch 5'RACE using a primer with a 10-nucleotide random unique molecular identifier that tagged each TCR transcript. Over 180 million TCR-beta sequences, covering 15-18 subjects, were produced in each sequencing run. The RNeasy kit was used for extraction of total RNA. The KAPA Real-time Library Amplification kit was used to amplify TCR-beta VDJ regions with primers targeting the TCR constant region and the 5'RACE anchor. A first PCR added sample indexes and Illumina adaptors, after which a second PCR increased the library yield. After purification with Ampure beads, the TCR product of roughly 650 bp was size-selected on a 2% E-gel SizeSelection system. Before pooling, library quality was checked on a Bioanalyzer, concentration was measured with Qubit, and libraries were quantified with the Kapa Library Quantification kit. Libraries were sequenced paired-end 2 x 150 bp on an Illumina HiSeq 2500. To increase sequence diversity, about 24-32% phiX was spiked into each library pool. In the original analysis: Quality-filtered reads were processed with the UMI-based MiGEC pipeline, which removed over 75% of raw TCR sequences during error correction. VDJ genes were aligned to IMGT germline references, and each clonotype was defined by a unique CDR3 amino acid sequence together with V-J genes. Clonal expansion, Shannon diversity and CDR3 relatedness were evaluated with VDJtools (CalcPairwiseDistances, ClusterSamples), while phylogenetic trees were built in CLCbio workbench. Expanded clones were defined as having at least 8 unique UMIs, based on coefficient-of-variation modelling across technical triplicates. In TCRdb, the public reads were trimmed at Q25 with fastp and aligned with MiXCR, with productive beta chains retained. For every CDR3 protein sequence, its rows merge into one entry that carries the most common genes and DNA. The V and J calls here are based on TCRdb, not the publication. The sample records some 60,000 distinct CDR3 sequences, 3.5% of which are singletons. The ten largest clones take up about 3% of the sample.

Input material: PBMCs. The origin of this receptor is a woman aged 25 to 39 with multiple sclerosis. Recombination joined TRBV20-1 with TRBJ2-2; the D gene is perhaps TRBD1 or TRBD2, each of them matching over 5 bases. The CDR3 amino acid sequence is: CSADRGVTGELFF. The nucleotides are TGCAGTGCTGACCGAGGGGTGACCGGGGAGCTGTTTTTT.